These 6 T cell receptor beta chains were all obtained from the same sample, sequenced in a study of blood T cell repertoires in COVID-19. Using immunoSEQ multiplex PCR, the repertoire was profiled, and TCRdb retains in-frame clones only, with some absent. Of roughly 110,000 clones in the sample, approximately 90% are singletons; the top ten hold about a fifth. Specimen: peripheral blood. Receptors originate from a human donor with acute or convalescent COVID-19. The donor label of this sample is uncertain.

V and J are TRBV7-2 and TRBJ1-1; the D is unclear. Germline V lookup: CDR1 SGHTA, CDR2 FQGNSA. CDR3 size: 14 residues. V dropped 3 bases and J dropped 1 base, with 9 bases sitting between them. DNA of the CDR3: TGTGCCAGCAGCTTCTTTGGAGGGAACACTGAAGCTTTCTTT. Residues: CASSFFGGNTEAFF.

This chain links TRBV6-1 with TRBJ2-1; a weak D match, TRBD2 (5 bases). CDR1 and CDR2 from the germline V gene are MNHNS and SASEGT. This CDR3 is built from 13 residues. V lost 2 bases and J lost 15, with 17 bases in between. CDR3 amino acids: CASSERLRANPFF. Here the CDR3 DNA reads TGTGCCAGCAGTGAAAGGTTGAGGGCAAATCCGTTCTTC.

The J gene is TRBJ1-5, the V gene TRBV4-1, with 8 bases aligning to TRBD1. Germline CDR1 MGHRA, CDR2 YSYEKL. This CDR3 spans 16 amino acids. V lost 2 bases and J lost 5; bases outside the gene matches: 8. Here the CDR3 reads CASSQTPGQEDQPQHF. The DNA of the CDR3 is TGCGCCAGCAGCCAAACTCCGGGACAGGAGGATCAGCCCCAGCATTTT.

The CDR3 protein is CASSESAGPWAEQFF. The DNA for the CDR3 is TGTGCCAGCAGTGAAAGTGCGGGACCCTGGGCCGAGCAGTTCTTC. The chain carries TRBV6-1 and TRBJ2-1; a possible D gene is TRBD2 (6 bases). The CDR3 totals 15 residues. V dropped 2 bases and J dropped 10 bases, with 18 bases sitting between them. CDR1 is MNHNS and CDR2 is SASEGT in the germline V gene.

The V and J genes are TRBV27 and TRBJ1-2, with 7 bases aligning to TRBD1. The CDR3 contains 14 residues. Per the germline V gene, CDR1 is MNHEY and CDR2 is SMNVEV (reference sequence). J lost 5 bases, V lost 6 bases, and 9 bases had no gene match. The CDR3 coding sequence is TGTGCCAGCAGACCGGGACAGAATCCTTATGGCTACACCTTC. Translated: CASRPGQNPYGYTF.

The rearrangement links TRBV28 to TRBJ1-5; 8 bases align to TRBD1. With 7 bases clipped from V and 2 bases from J, the junction kept 1 base outside the gene matches. Germline CDR1 is MDHEN and CDR2 is SYDVKM. CDR3 length equals 13 residues. CDR3 nucleotide sequence: TGTGCCAGCATGGACAGGGGCAATCAGCCCCAGCATTTT. Protein sequence: CASMDRGNQPQHF.